Below, 28 T cell receptor beta chains from the same sample are listed, as sequenced in a study of T cells in women clearing cervical HPV infection. Produced via immunoSEQ multiplex PCR; TCRdb's table is partial and in-frame only. This sample's table has about 30,000 clones. The sequencing sample was made of blood buffy coat. These receptors came from a woman aged 18 to 69 with a cervical HPV16 infection that either progressed to CIN3+ or cleared (not recorded which).

Of note for this clone: The sequenced fragment ends 3 residues before the CDR3 boundary, so the rest is inferred from the germline J gene. This chain connects TRBV29-1 to TRBJ2-3, with D unresolved. The CDR3 spans 12 residues. Per the germline V gene, CDR1 is SQVTM and CDR2 is ANQGSEA. The CDR3 is CSVDHYQETQYF. The part of the CDR3 DNA that was read is TGCAGCGTTGACCACTACCAAGAGACG.

Concerning this clone itself: The CDR3 end falls 3 residues outside the read, so it is completed with the germline J gene. The genes are TRBV18 and TRBJ2-1; 7 nucleotides match TRBD2. The CDR3 sequence is 15 residues long. With V trimmed by 3 bases and J by 4 bases, 6 bases remained unmatched. Germline V lookup: CDR1 KGHSH, CDR2 LQKENI. Incomplete CDR3 DNA: TGTGCCAGCTCACCCGGGACGGGGGGATACAATGAG. Translation gives CASSPGTGGYNE. In full, the CDR3 is CASSPGTGGYNEQFF.

On this clone itself: The read terminates 3 residues before the CDR3 end, so the remaining end is supplied by the germline J gene. The J gene is TRBJ2-5, the V gene TRBV7-2; TRBD1 is a possible D gene (6 bases). V was pared by 1 base and J by 5 bases, with 14 bases between. The CDR3 has 15 residues. Germline CDR1 and CDR2: SGHTA and FQGNSA. The CDR3 sequence is CASSLVKQGGETQYF. The covered CDR3 bases are TGTGCCAGCAGCTTAGTGAAACAGGGCGGCGAGACC.

Worth noting for this clone: The read comes to an end 3 residues before the CDR3 does, leaving the germline J gene to fill in the end. This chain connects TRBV7-8 to TRBJ2-7; 10 bases map to TRBD2. This CDR3 contains 14 residues. J lost 3 bases, V lost 9 bases, and 8 bases had no gene match. Germline V gene sequence: CDR1 SGHVS, CDR2 FQNEAQ. This CDR3 is CASTQTSGNYEQYF. CDR3 DNA (partial): TGTGCCAGTACCCAAACTAGCGGGAACTACGAG.

This clone is classed as medium-sized by frequency. The read terminates 3 residues before the CDR3 end, so the remaining end is supplied by the germline J gene. The sample contains more than one DNA sequence encoding this CDR3. The V and J genes are TRBV18 and TRBJ2-1; TRBD2 matches 7 bases. Germline V gives CDR1 KGHSH, CDR2 LQKENI. The CDR3 extends over 14 amino acids. The junction had 5 bases not matched to a gene; V was cut back by 0 bases and J by 9 bases. The chain's CDR3 is CASSPPVAGAEQFF. CDR3 DNA (partial): TGTGCCAGCTCACCACCGGTAGCGGGCGCTGAG.

Comment on this clone: The read terminates 3 residues ahead of where the CDR3 ends, so the germline J gene completes it. This chain connects TRBV2 to TRBJ1-2; D is perhaps TRBD1 (5 bases). The CDR3 is 14 residues long. The germline V gene has CDR1 SNHLY and CDR2 FYNNEI. The CDR3 sequence: CASTGTSFAGDYTF. Partial CDR3 DNA: TGTGCCAGCACCGGGACTTCCTTCGCGGGCGAC.

In regard to this clone: Read data end 3 residues before the CDR3 end; the end is taken from the germline J gene. The chain has TRBV2 and TRBJ2-3; 7 bases map to TRBD1. Looked up from germline, CDR1 is SNHLY and CDR2 is FYNNEI. CDR3 length equals 15 residues. J was trimmed by 3 bases and V by 3 bases; bases with no gene match: 6. The CDR3 here is CASSERTGETDTQYF. The CDR3 DNA, read in part, is TGTGCCAGCAGTGAGAGAACAGGGGAGACAGATACG.

Details on this clone: The read is 3 residues too short to cover the CDR3 end, so that end is filled in from the germline J gene. This chain joins TRBV6-1 and TRBJ2-3, with D unresolved. This CDR3 spans 13 amino acids. CDR1 is MNHNS and CDR2 is SASEGT in the germline V gene. V gave up 2 bases and J gave up 3 bases, with 6 bases separating them. The part of the CDR3 DNA that was read is TGTGCCAGCAGTGAAAGCTCAACAGATACG. Translated, it gives CASSESSTDT. The full CDR3 is CASSESSTDTQYF.

Note on this clone: The sequenced fragment ends 3 residues before the CDR3 boundary, so the rest is inferred from the germline J gene. The chain couples TRBV4-1 to TRBJ2-5, with D tentatively TRBD2 (5 bases). The V end lost 5 bases, the J end lost 5 bases, and 18 bases lay between the germline ends. This CDR3 has 15 residues. Germline V gives CDR1 MGHRA, CDR2 YSYEKL. The CDR3 bases that were read are TGCGCCAGCAGCAAGCGGACTGGGGTAGGGGAGACC. Amino acid sequence: CASSKRTGVGET. From start to end, the CDR3 is CASSKRTGVGETQYF.

A note on this clone: The observed sequence ends 3 residues before the CDR3 terminus, with the missing tail filled in from the germline J gene. The chain employs TRBV6-1 and TRBJ2-3; no definite D call. Germline CDR1 reads MNHNS; CDR2 reads SASEGT. This CDR3 spans 14 amino acids. Trimming removed 2 bases from V and 1 base from J, with 7 bases in between. CDR3 DNA (partial): TGTGCCAGCAGTGAAACGGTCCGCACAGATACG. The encoded protein is CASSETVRTDT. Given in full, the CDR3 is CASSETVRTDTQYF.

Of note for this clone: The CDR3 extends 3 residues past the end of the read, so its final part is completed from the germline J gene. This sequence joins TRBV19 and TRBJ2-7; TRBD1 is a possible D gene (6 bases). Germline V gene data show CDR1 as LNHDA and CDR2 as SQIVND (reference sequence). The CDR3 is made up of 14 amino acids. The V and J ends lost 4 bases and 1 base respectively, with 11 bases between them. The sequenced part of the CDR3 DNA is TGTGCCAGTAGTACAGGGGTTGAGTCCTACGAG. The encoded protein is CASSTGVESYE. The entire CDR3 sequence reads CASSTGVESYEQYF.

As to this clone: The observed sequence ends 3 residues before the CDR3 terminus, with the missing tail filled in from the germline J gene. This chain uses TRBV11-2 with TRBJ2-1; TRBD2 aligns across 8 bases. CDR1 and CDR2 from the germline V gene are SGHAT and FQNNGV. The CDR3 length is 15 residues. J was trimmed by 3 bases and V by 5 bases; bases with no gene match: 6. The part of the CDR3 DNA that was read is TGTGCCAGCAGCGGGATAGCGGGACTCTACAATGAG. It yields the protein CASSGIAGLYNE. The whole CDR3 protein reads CASSGIAGLYNEQFF.

As concerns this clone: The CDR3 extends 3 residues past the end of the read, so its final part is completed from the germline J gene. The rearrangement links TRBV19 to TRBJ1-4; the match to TRBD1 covers 7 bases. Losses at the gene ends were 6 bases for V and 6 bases for J; bases not matched to a gene: 7. Germline CDR1 reads LNHDA; CDR2 reads SQIVND (reference sequence). The CDR3 has 14 amino acids. The CDR3 sequence: CASSKQGIDEKLFF. The sequenced CDR3 bases are TGTGCCAGTAGCAAACAGGGGATAGATGAAAAA.

A note on this clone: The CDR3 end is not reached by the read, which stops 3 residues before it; the germline J gene fills it in. The chain joins TRBV2 to TRBJ1-2; no clear D gene. The CDR3 covers 12 residues. The V end lost 4 bases, the J end lost 5 bases, and 8 bases lay between the germline ends. Looked up from germline, CDR1 is SNHLY and CDR2 is FYNNEI. The part of the CDR3 DNA that was read is TGTGCCAGCAGTGTACAAGAATATGGC. Its translation: CASSVQEYG. The complete CDR3 reads CASSVQEYGYTF.

In regard to this clone: The DNA ends 3 residues before the CDR3 does, and the rest of the CDR3 is filled in from the germline J gene. This chain connects TRBV6-1 to TRBJ2-7; possible D gene TRBD1, 6 bases. The CDR3 consists of 13 residues. V gave up 7 bases and J gave up 1 base, with 11 bases separating them. Germline V gives CDR1 MNHNS, CDR2 SASEGT. The DNA read from the CDR3 is TGTGCCAGCACTGAGGGACAATCCTACGAG. This sequence encodes CASTEGQSYE. The whole CDR3 sequence is CASTEGQSYEQYF.

Note on this clone: A junction end diverges from the germline sequence, so it may reflect a read error. The read stops 3 residues short of the end of the CDR3; the missing end is completed from the germline J gene. This sample also contains other DNA sequences that code for the same CDR3. The V and J genes are TRBV18 and TRBJ1-3; D is perhaps TRBD1 (6 bases). The CDR3 length is 18 residues. The germline V gene encodes CDR1 KGHSH and CDR2 LQKENI. CDR3 DNA, as far as it was read: TGTGCCAGCTCACCAAGGGTCGAAGGACAGATCTCTGGAAACACA. It translates to CASSPRVEGQISGNT. The complete CDR3 reads CASSPRVEGQISGNTIYF.

As for this clone: The read ends 3 residues before the CDR3 terminus; that terminus is restored from the germline J gene. The chain recombines TRBV20-1 with TRBJ2-1; no clear D. The germline V gene has CDR1 DFQATT and CDR2 SNEGSKA (reference sequence). This CDR3 is built from 15 residues. V lost 0 bases to trimming and J lost 2 bases, with 11 bases between them. This chain's CDR3 is CSARDRLQPYNEQFF. The sequenced part of the CDR3 DNA is TGCAGTGCTAGAGATCGTCTACAGCCCTACAATGAG.

Points on this clone: The read is 3 residues too short to cover the CDR3 end, so that end is filled in from the germline J gene. The genes are TRBV5-1 and TRBJ2-7; TRBD1 aligns across 7 bases. Trimming removed 9 bases from V and 2 bases from J; junction bases left unmatched: 11. The CDR3 totals 14 residues. The germline V gene encodes CDR1 SGHRS and CDR2 YFSETQ. The CDR3 here is CATTAPGQPYEQYF. Incomplete CDR3 DNA: TGCGCCACCACCGCACCGGGACAGCCCTACGAG.

About this clone: Read data end 3 residues before the CDR3 end; the end is taken from the germline J gene. This sequence joins TRBV6-2 or TRBV6-3 and TRBJ2-3; 9 nucleotides align to TRBD1. The CDR3 has 12 amino acids. The germline gives CDR1 MNHEY, CDR2 SVGEGT. The chain's CDR3 is CASSITGGTQYF. The DNA read from the CDR3 is TGTGCCAGCAGTATTACAGGGGGCACG.

The CDR3 sequence is CSALASGSGANVLFF. The sequenced part of the CDR3 DNA is TGCAGTGCCCTAGCGTCGGGCTCTGGGGCCAACGTA. The V gene is TRBV20-1, the J gene TRBJ1-4; weak D call: TRBD1 (5 bases). With the read ending 3 residues before the CDR3 end, the germline J gene is used to fill in that end. In germline, CDR1 is DFQATT, CDR2 SNEGSKA (reference sequence). The CDR3 is 15 residues long.

About this clone: The CDR3 end falls 3 residues outside the read, so it is completed with the germline J gene. The rearrangement links TRBV7-9 to TRBJ2-7, with 9 bases that match TRBD1. Germline values: CDR1 SEHNR, CDR2 FQNEAQ (reference sequence). V lost 2 bases and J lost 3; bases outside the gene matches: 5. The CDR3 has 15 amino acids. CDR3 in amino acids: CASSLRGTGNYEQYF. CDR3 DNA (partial): TGTGCCAGCAGCTTACGGGGGACAGGGAACTACGAG. Full variable domain (rest looked up from reference TRBV7-9 and TRBJ2-7): DTGVSQNPRHKITKRGQNVTFRCDPISEHNRLYWYRQTLGQGPEFLTYFQNEAQLEKSRLLSDRFSAERPKGSFSTLEIQRTEQGDSAMYLCASSLRGTGNYEQYFGPGTRLTVT.

To note about this clone: Read data end 3 residues before the CDR3 end; the end is taken from the germline J gene. The chain couples TRBV28 to TRBJ2-1, with 7 bases fitting TRBD2. Germline V gene data show CDR1 as MDHEN and CDR2 as SYDVKM. CDR3 length equals 14 residues. V trimming: 10 bases; J trimming: 0 bases; junction bases outside the gene matches: 6. The CDR3 loop is CANSGGSSYNEQFF. The sequenced CDR3 bases are TGTGCCAATTCCGGCGGGAGCTCCTACAATGAG.

To note about this clone: The observed sequence ends 3 residues before the CDR3 terminus, with the missing tail filled in from the germline J gene. The V and J genes are TRBV7-6 and TRBJ2-7, with D possibly being TRBD2 (5 bases). V lost 1 base and J 4 bases, leaving 8 bases between the germline ends. CDR1 and CDR2 from the germline V gene are SGHVS and FNYEAQ. There are 13 residues in the CDR3. The CDR3 bases that were read are TGTGCCAGCAGCTTAGAGCGGAAATACGAG. Its translation is CASSLERKYE. The whole CDR3 protein is CASSLERKYEQYF.

Regarding this clone: With the read ending 3 residues before the CDR3 end, the germline J gene is used to fill in that end. This sequence joins TRBV19 and TRBJ2-3, with 7 bases that match TRBD1. Germline V gene data show CDR1 as LNHDA and CDR2 as SQIVND (reference sequence). The CDR3 covers 13 residues. The covered CDR3 bases are TGTGCCAGTAGTATGGGGACAGCGGAGACG. Residues: CASSMGTAET. In full, the CDR3 is CASSMGTAETQYF.

With respect to this clone: The CDR3 end falls 3 residues outside the read, so it is completed with the germline J gene. V usage is TRBV5-4 and J usage is TRBJ2-5, with no clear D. Per germline, CDR1 SGHNT and CDR2 YYREEE (reference sequence). CDR3 length: 11 amino acids. Trimming stripped 4 bases from V and 1 base from J, with 2 bases between. Partial CDR3 DNA: TGTGCCAGCAGCCTCCAAGAGACC. As protein: CASSLQET. The entire CDR3 reads CASSLQETQYF.

CDR3 region: CASGLVMGGDSQAFF. CDR3 bases read: TGTGCTAGTGGTTTGGTAATGGGGGGGGATTCCCAA. The rearrangement uses TRBV12-5 and TRBJ1-1; TRBD1 might be the D (5 bases). The read falls 3 residues short of the CDR3 end, and the missing part is taken from the germline J gene. CDR1 is LGHNT and CDR2 is FRNRAP in the germline V gene. The CDR3 covers 15 residues.

The sequenced CDR3 bases are TGTGCCAGCAGCGACGGACAGACCTACAATGAG. Protein product: CASSDGQTYNE. The whole CDR3 sequence is CASSDGQTYNEQFF. The chain joins TRBV5-6 to TRBJ2-1, with D maybe TRBD1 (6 bases). The missing CDR3 end, 3 residues past where the read stops, is filled in from the germline J gene. Trimming pared 4 bases from V and 2 bases from J, leaving 10 bases between. CDR3 length: 14 amino acids. Germline values: CDR1 SGHDT, CDR2 YYEEEE.

The CDR3 spells CASSKRLGNQPQHF. The part of the CDR3 DNA that was read is TGTGCCAGTAGTAAGAGGTTAGGGAATCAGCCC. The V gene is TRBV19, the J gene TRBJ1-5; the D is unclear. The CDR3 is cut off 3 residues early in the read; its end comes from the germline J gene. The V end was cut by 4 bases, the J end by 4 bases, with 11 bases between. This CDR3 comprises 14 residues. CDR1 and CDR2 from the germline V gene are LNHDA and SQIVND (reference sequence).